This TCR beta chain originates from a study of T cell repertoires in cytomegalovirus infection. This clonotype was observed at least ten times. The CDR3 totals 14 residues. Germline CDR1 and CDR2: LNHDA and SQIVND (reference sequence). Trimming took 5 bases from V and 2 from J, leaving 10 bases between them. MiXCR, applied by TCRdb to the reads, yields one record per CDR3 protein. Here the sample spans roughly 250,000 distinct CDR3 sequences, more than 9% being singletons. V gene TRBV19 combines with J gene TRBJ1-3; D remains ambiguous. The sequence was collected from a human donor in good health (CMV status not recorded). Some clones in this sample may be carry-over from other donors' samples. Specimen: PBMCs. The CDR3 region is CASSLHGPGNTIYF. CDR3 coding DNA: TGTGCCAGTAGTCTTCACGGTCCTGGAAACACCATATATTTT.